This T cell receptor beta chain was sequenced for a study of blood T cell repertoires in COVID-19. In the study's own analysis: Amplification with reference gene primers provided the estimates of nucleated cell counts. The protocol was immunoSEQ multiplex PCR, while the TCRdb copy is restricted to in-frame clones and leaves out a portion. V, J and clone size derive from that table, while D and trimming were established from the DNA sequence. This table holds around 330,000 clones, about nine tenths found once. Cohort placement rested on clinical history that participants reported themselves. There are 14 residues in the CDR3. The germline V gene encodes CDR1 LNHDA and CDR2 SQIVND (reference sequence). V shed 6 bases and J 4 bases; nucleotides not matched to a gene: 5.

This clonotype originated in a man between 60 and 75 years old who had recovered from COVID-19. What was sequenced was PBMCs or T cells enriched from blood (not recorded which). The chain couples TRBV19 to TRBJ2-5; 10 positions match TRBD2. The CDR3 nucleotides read TGTGCCAGTAGCCCCGGACTAGCGGCAGAGACCCAGTACTTC. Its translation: CASSPGLAAETQYF.